The next 18 T cell receptor beta chains were all read from a single sample in a study of T-cell reconstitution after alpha-beta-depleted transplantation in children. The TCRbeta library was prepared with unique molecular identifiers. MiXCR was run by TCRdb on the PCR reads, yielding one entry per CDR3 protein. The data show approximately 210,000 distinct CDR3 sequences, less than 15% seen once. The input for sequencing was PBMCs from the stem cell graft donor, taken from the stem cell graft. Receptor source: a human donor who donated a stem cell graft to a child with acute lymphoblastic leukemia.

Ten or more counts support this clonotype. The chain joins TRBV18 to TRBJ2-3; D ambiguous. The CDR3 runs to 12 residues. V gave up 3 bases and J gave up 6 bases, with 7 bases separating them. Germline CDR1 is KGHSH and CDR2 is LQKENI. CDR3 nucleotide sequence: TGTGCCAGCTCACCCAGTGAGGATACGCAGTATTTT. It yields the protein CASSPSEDTQYF.

This clonotype was seen repeatedly, ten times or more. The chain uses TRBV12-3 or TRBV12-4 and TRBJ1-1; D call uncertain. Trimming took off 6 bases at V and 4 bases at J, with 9 bases between the two ends. The CDR3 sequence is 12 residues long. CDR3 protein: CASSTPFTEAFF. CDR3 DNA sequence: TGTGCCAGCAGCACCCCGTTCACTGAAGCTTTCTTT.

This chain connects TRBV5-8 to TRBJ1-6; weak D call: TRBD1 (6 bases). This CDR3 region has 16 residues. CDR1 is SGHTS and CDR2 is YDEGEE in the germline V gene. V gave up 4 bases and J gave up 8 bases, with 19 bases separating them. CDR3 amino acids: CASSRRRGRVDSPLHF. For the CDR3, the DNA is TGTGCCAGCAGCCGGCGGAGGGGGAGAGTCGATTCACCCCTCCACTTT.

This clonotype has a count of ten or more. The chain combines TRBV5-1 with TRBJ2-7; 13 positions agree with TRBD2. Germline CDR1 is SGHRS and CDR2 is YFSETQ. Trimming at V came to 2 bases and at J to 2 bases, leaving 1 base not matched to a gene. This CDR3 has 15 residues. The CDR3 DNA follows: TGCGCCAGCAGCTTTACTAGCGGGAGGGCCTACGAGCAGTACTTC. Its translation is CASSFTSGRAYEQYF.

This clonotype was recorded at least ten times. The genes are TRBV20-1 and TRBJ2-1, with D hard to call. Germline CDR1 DFQATT, CDR2 SNEGSKA (reference sequence). This CDR3 comprises 14 residues. V dropped 6 bases and J dropped 0 bases, with 12 bases sitting between them. CDR3 loop: CSAKDVYSYNEQFF. The CDR3 region has the DNA TGCAGTGCCAAAGACGTCTACTCCTACAATGAGCAGTTCTTC.

This clonotype showed up many times. The V gene is TRBV6-5, the J gene TRBJ2-7, with D hard to call. From germline, CDR1 is MNHEY and CDR2 SVGAGI. The V gene lost 5 bases and the J gene lost 2 bases, with 13 bases spanning the gap. CDR3 length equals 14 residues. In DNA form, the CDR3 reads TGTGCCAGCAGTAACCGGGTCCCCCCCTACGAGCAGTACTTC. Translating gives CASSNRVPPYEQYF.

The rearrangement uses TRBV6-1 and TRBJ2-3; the D gene is possibly TRBD2 (6 bases). Germline V gene sequence: CDR1 MNHNS, CDR2 SASEGT. The CDR3 contains 15 residues. Trimming took 6 bases from V and 2 from J, leaving 15 bases between them. CDR3 sequence: CASRNRLEYTDTQYF. CDR3 coding DNA: TGTGCCAGCAGGAACCGACTAGAGTACACAGATACGCAGTATTTT.

The rearrangement joins TRBV18 to TRBJ2-7; 12 bases are a match to TRBD1. V lost 0 bases, J lost 4 bases, and 4 bases stayed unmatched. The V gene's germline CDR1 is KGHSH and CDR2 LQKENI. The length of the CDR3 is 16 residues. In nucleotides, the CDR3 is TGTGCCAGCTCACCACCGGGACAGGGGGCAGTATACGAGCAGTACTTC. As protein: CASSPPGQGAVYEQYF.

Of note for this clonotype: Since a much larger clone is just one base distant, this may be a read error. V gene TRBV12-3 or TRBV12-4 combines with J gene TRBJ1-2; D gene uncertain. This CDR3 has 13 amino acids. V lost 3 bases and J 7 bases, leaving 12 bases between the germline ends. The CDR3 loop reads CASSLADSTGYTF. The CDR3 nucleotides read TGTGCCAGCAGTTTGGCGGACTCAACTGGCTACACCTTC.

Many counts were recorded for this clonotype. J is TRBJ1-6 and V is TRBV5-5, with D perhaps TRBD1 (5 bases). The V end lost 3 bases, the J end lost 3 bases, and 10 bases lay between the germline ends. Germline-derived CDR1 and CDR2 are SGHKS and YYEKEE (reference sequence). This CDR3 is built from 15 residues. This chain's CDR3 is CASSSTGVYNSPLHF. CDR3 nucleotides: TGTGCCAGCAGCTCCACAGGAGTCTATAATTCACCCCTCCACTTT.

This clonotype was recorded many times. The rearrangement joins TRBV20-1 to TRBJ1-1; D is unclear. The CDR3 loop spans 15 amino acids. V gave up 5 bases and J gave up 2 bases, with 18 bases separating them. Germline-derived CDR1 and CDR2 are DFQATT and SNEGSKA (reference sequence). The DNA for the CDR3 is TGCAGTGCTTCTGACCTCTCTAAGGGAAACACTGAAGCTTTCTTT. Its protein is CSASDLSKGNTEAFF.

This clonotype has at least ten counts. CDR3 coding DNA: TGCAGTGCTAGGAAAGGCCACGAGCAGTACTTC. Protein sequence: CSARKGHEQYF. This sequence joins TRBV20-1 and TRBJ2-7; no reliable D call. Germline V gives CDR1 DFQATT, CDR2 SNEGSKA (reference sequence). The CDR3 is 11 residues long. V was cut by 3 bases and J by 5 bases, with 8 bases left in between.

This clonotype showed up many times. V usage is TRBV7-8 and J usage is TRBJ2-7; D is perhaps TRBD2 (5 bases). Germline CDR1 reads SGHVS; CDR2 reads FQNEAQ. V gave up 0 bases and J gave up 6 bases, with 18 bases separating them. CDR3 length: 16 residues. The CDR3 DNA sequence: TGTGCCAGCAGCTTAGCACCTCTGCCCGCTGAGGGCGAGCAGTACTTC. Its translation: CASSLAPLPAEGEQYF.

This clonotype was counted ten times or more. V gene TRBV6-1 combines with J gene TRBJ1-1, with D unclear. V was trimmed by 6 bases and J by 1 base, leaving 12 bases between them. Per the germline V gene, CDR1 is MNHNS and CDR2 is SASEGT. The CDR3 contains 14 residues. The CDR3 here is CASSRWPQNTEAFF. In DNA, the CDR3 is TGTGCCAGCAGCCGTTGGCCACAGAACACTGAAGCTTTCTTT.

The chain combines TRBV2 with TRBJ2-1; 7 nucleotides line up with TRBD2. The CDR3 is 14 amino acids. Looked up from germline, CDR1 is SNHLY and CDR2 is FYNNEI. CDR3 sequence reads: CTCNGGSSYNEQFF. For the CDR3, the DNA is TGTACCTGCAATGGCGGGAGCTCCTACAATGAGCAGTTCTTC. Full variable domain (missing parts from reference TRBV2 and TRBJ2-1): EPEVTQTPSHQVTQMGQEVILRCVPISNHLYFYWYRQILGQKVEFLVSFYNNEISEKSEIFDDQFSVERPDGSNFTLKIRSTKLEDSAMYFCTCNGGSSYNEQFFGPGTRLTVL.

This clonotype has ten or more counts. The rearrangement links TRBV5-1 to TRBJ2-1, with no clear D. Germline V CDR1 and CDR2: SGHRS, YFSETQ. CDR3 size: 13 residues. The V and J ends lost 1 base and 6 bases respectively, with 8 bases between them. CDR3 protein: CASSLNGGNEQFF. DNA of the CDR3: TGCGCCAGCAGCTTGAATGGCGGCAATGAGCAGTTCTTC.

This clonotype showed up just a few times. The CDR3 bases are TGCAGTGCTAGAGATGTACGAACCTCCTACGAGCAGTACTTC. Translated, it gives CSARDVRTSYEQYF. The rearrangement joins TRBV20-1 to TRBJ2-7; D is ambiguous. Deletions cut 0 bases from V and 0 bases from J, with 9 bases between. Per the germline V gene, CDR1 is DFQATT and CDR2 is SNEGSKA (reference sequence). The CDR3 sequence is 14 residues long.

This clonotype appeared many times. The chain is built from TRBV29-1 and TRBJ2-5; D not resolved. CDR3 length: 12 residues. The ends were cut back, 4 bases at V and 1 base at J, with 7 bases in the middle. CDR1 is SQVTM and CDR2 is ANQGSEA in the germline V gene. CDR3: CSVGLSQETQYF. The CDR3 bases are TGCAGCGTTGGTCTCAGCCAAGAGACCCAGTACTTC.